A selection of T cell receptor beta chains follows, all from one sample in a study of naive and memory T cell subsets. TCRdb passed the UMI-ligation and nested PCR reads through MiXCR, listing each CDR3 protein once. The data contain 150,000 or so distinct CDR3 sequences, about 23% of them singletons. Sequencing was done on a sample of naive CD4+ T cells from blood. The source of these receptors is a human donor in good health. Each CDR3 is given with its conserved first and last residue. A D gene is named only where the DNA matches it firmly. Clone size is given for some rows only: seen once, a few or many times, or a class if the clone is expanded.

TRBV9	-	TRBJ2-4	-	TGTGCCAGCAGCGTAGAGGGCCGGAGCGATGTAGCCAAAAACATTCAGTACTTC	CASSVEGRSDVAKNIQYF
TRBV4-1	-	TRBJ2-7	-	TGCGCCAGCAGCCAGGACAGAGGGCGGAGGCCCTACGAGCAGTACTTC	CASSQDRGRRPYEQYF
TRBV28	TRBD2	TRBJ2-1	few	TGTGCCAACAAACGGGCGGGAGGGCCCTCCAATGAGCAGTTCTTC	CANKRAGGPSNEQFF
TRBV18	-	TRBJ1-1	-	TGTGCCAGCTCACCTGCAGGGGTCCAGAACACTGAAGCTTTCTTT	CASSPAGVQNTEAFF
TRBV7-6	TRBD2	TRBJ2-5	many	TGTGCCAGCAGCTTTTGGGCTGGAGGACTAGCGGGATCCCGGAGTGAGACCCAGTACTTC	CASSFWAGGLAGSRSETQYF
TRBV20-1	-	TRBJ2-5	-	TGCAGTGCTAGGGTATGGGGTCGAGAGACCCAGTACTTC	CSARVWGRETQYF
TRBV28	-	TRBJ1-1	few	TGTGCCAGCAGCCGAAGGACGGGACCCGTTCTACCTGAAGCTTTCTTT	CASSRRTGPVLPEAFF
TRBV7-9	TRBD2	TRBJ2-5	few	TGTGCCAGCAGCTCCGGCCCGCTAGCGGGAGGGCCTTCGGAGACCCAGTACTTC	CASSSGPLAGGPSETQYF
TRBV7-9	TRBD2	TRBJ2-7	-	TGTGCCAGCAGCTTAAGCTCTAGCGGCTCCTACGAGCAGTACTTC	CASSLSSSGSYEQYF
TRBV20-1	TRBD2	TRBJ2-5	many	TGCAGTGCTAGAGGAGTAGCGGGAAGGGTAGGAGAGACCCAGTACTTC	CSARGVAGRVGETQYF
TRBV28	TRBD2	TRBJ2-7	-	TGTGCCAGCAGTTCCTGGGCTAGCGGGAGCTACGAGCAGTACTTC	CASSSWASGSYEQYF
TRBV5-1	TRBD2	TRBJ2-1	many	TGCGCCAGCAGCCTTGTAGCGGGAAGCTCCTACAATGAGCAGTTCTTC	CASSLVAGSSYNEQFF
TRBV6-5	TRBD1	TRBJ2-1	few	TGTGCCAGCAAGCCGGACAGGGACAATGAGCAGTTCTTC	CASKPDRDNEQFF
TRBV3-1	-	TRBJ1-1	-	TGTGCCAGCAGCCATGGGGCCAGTCGAGGGAACTTT	CASSHGASRGNF
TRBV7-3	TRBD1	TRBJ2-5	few	TGTGCCAGCAGCTTGACAGGGGAAGACCAAGAGACCCAGTACTTC	CASSLTGEDQETQYF
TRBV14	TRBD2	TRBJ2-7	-	TGTGCCAGCAGCCAACGTCCCGGGACTAGCGGGAATACCTACGAGCAGTACTTC	CASSQRPGTSGNTYEQYF
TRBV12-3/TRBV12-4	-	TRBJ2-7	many	TGTGCCAGCACCGAGGGGTTCCACGAGCAGTACTTC	CASTEGFHEQYF
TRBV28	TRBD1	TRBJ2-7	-	TGTGCCAGCAGGACGGGACAGGGGGGCCCCTACGAGCAGTACTTC	CASRTGQGGPYEQYF
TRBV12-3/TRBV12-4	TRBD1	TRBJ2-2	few	TGTGCCAGCAGTCTCAATGTGGGACAGGGTAGCACCGGGGAGCTGTTTTTT	CASSLNVGQGSTGELFF
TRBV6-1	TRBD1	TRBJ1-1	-	TGTGCCAGCAGCGTATACAGGGGAGAAGCTTTCTTT	CASSVYRGEAFF
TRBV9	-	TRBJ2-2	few	TGTGCCAGCAGCGTAGTAGGTAGCACCGGGGAGCTGTTTTTT	CASSVVGSTGELFF
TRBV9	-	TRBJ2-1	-	TGTGCCAGCAGCGGCCACCAGGGTGGTTCCTACAATGAGCAGTTCTTC	CASSGHQGGSYNEQFF
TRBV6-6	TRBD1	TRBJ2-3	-	TGTGCCAGCAAGGGGAGGGGACAGGGGGGAACAGATACGCAGTATTTT	CASKGRGQGGTDTQYF
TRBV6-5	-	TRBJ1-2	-	TGTGCCAGCAAGGCATCGGGCGGTTGGGACTATGGCTACACCTTC	CASKASGGWDYGYTF
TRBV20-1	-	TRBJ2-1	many	TGCAGTGCTAGCGTGTACAATGAGCAGTTCTTC	CSASVYNEQFF
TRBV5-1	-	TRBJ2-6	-	TGCGCCAGCAGCACCCGGGGCGCAGCTGGGGCCAACGTCCTGACTTTC	CASSTRGAAGANVLTF
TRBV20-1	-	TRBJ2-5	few	TGCAGCACCGGGGTCCCGGGGATTCAAGAGACCCAGTACTTC	CSTGVPGIQETQYF
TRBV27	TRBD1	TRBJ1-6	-	TGTGCCAGCAGTTTATTTTCTGGGACCGGGACAGGCGGGTCCTATAATTCACCCCTCCACTTT	CASSLFSGTGTGGSYNSPLHF
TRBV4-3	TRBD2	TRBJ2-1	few	TGCGCCAGCAGCCAAGTTGCGATTCTAGCGGGAGGGACTCCCTACAATGAGCAGTTCTTC	CASSQVAILAGGTPYNEQFF
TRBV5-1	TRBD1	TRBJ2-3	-	TGCGCCAGCAGCTCTTCGGGACAGCCTTACGGCACAGATACGCAGTATTTT	CASSSSGQPYGTDTQYF
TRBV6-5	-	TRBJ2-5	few	TGTGCCAGCAGGCTACTAGTGTCGGAGACCCAGTACTTC	CASRLLVSETQYF
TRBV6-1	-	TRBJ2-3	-	TGTGCCAGCTCGTTTGGACACACAGATACGCAGGATTTT	CASSFGHTDTQDF
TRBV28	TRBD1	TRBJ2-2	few	TGTGCCAGCAGGCGTAACAGGGGTTGGGCCGGGGAGCTGTTTTTT	CASRRNRGWAGELFF
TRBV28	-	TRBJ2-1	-	TGTGCCAGCAGTTTAAGGTTATACAATGAGCAGTTCTTC	CASSLRLYNEQFF
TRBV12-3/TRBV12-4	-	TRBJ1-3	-	TGTGCCAGCATTAGGAACTCTGGAAACACCATATATTTT	CASIRNSGNTIYF